This TCR beta chain was sequenced for a study of T cells in women clearing cervical HPV infection. The CDR3 totals 14 residues. The V gene's germline CDR1 is SGHTA and CDR2 FQGNSA. A note on this clone: Sequence at one end of the junction differs from germline and may be a read error. The CDR3 end lies 3 residues beyond the end of the read and is filled in from the germline J gene. The identical CDR3 is also encoded by other nucleotide sequences in the sample.

Assay: immunoSEQ multiplex PCR; the TCRdb copy retains only in-frame clones and omits some. Its table records just over 20,000 clones. The sequence came from a woman between 18 and 70 years old with a cervical HPV16 infection that either progressed to CIN3+ or cleared (not recorded which). The sequencing sample was made of blood buffy coat. The chain combines TRBV7-2 with TRBJ1-3, with 7 nucleotides matching TRBD1. The DNA read from the CDR3 is TGTGCCAGCAGCCCCAGACAGGGAGGAAACACA. The encoded protein is CASSPRQGGNT. The complete CDR3 reads CASSPRQGGNTIYF.